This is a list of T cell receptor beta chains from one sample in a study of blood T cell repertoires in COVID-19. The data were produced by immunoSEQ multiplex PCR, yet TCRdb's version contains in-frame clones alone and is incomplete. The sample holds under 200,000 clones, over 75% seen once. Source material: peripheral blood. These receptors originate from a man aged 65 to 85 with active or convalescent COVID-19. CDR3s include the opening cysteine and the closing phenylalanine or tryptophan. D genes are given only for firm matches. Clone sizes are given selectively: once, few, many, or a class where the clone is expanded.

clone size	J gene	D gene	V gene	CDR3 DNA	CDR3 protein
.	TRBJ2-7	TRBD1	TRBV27	TGTGCCAGCAGTCCCGGGGACAGGTCTTACTCCTACGAGCAGTACTTC	CASSPGDRSYSYEQYF
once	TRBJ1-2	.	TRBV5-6	TGTGCCAGCAGCTTGGGTCCCAAAGGGGACTATGGCTACACCTTC	CASSLGPKGDYGYTF
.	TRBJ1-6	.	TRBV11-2	TGTGCCAGCAGCTTAGTTTCCGCAGGGTGGAATAATTCACCCCTCCACTTT	CASSLVSAGWNNSPLHF
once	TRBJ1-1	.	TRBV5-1	TGCGCCAGCAAAAATCTCCCCAGCGGGAACACTGAAGCTTTCTTT	CASKNLPSGNTEAFF
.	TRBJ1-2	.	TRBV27	TGTGCCAGCAGTCCCCAGGGGCTCGGAGGCTACACCTTC	CASSPQGLGGYTF
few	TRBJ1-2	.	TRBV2	TGTGCCAGCACCCCGGTCAAGAACTATGGCTACACCTTC	CASTPVKNYGYTF
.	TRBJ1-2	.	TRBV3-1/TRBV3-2	TGTGCCAGCAGTCCCAGGGGTGGCTATGGCTACACCTTC	CASSPRGGYGYTF
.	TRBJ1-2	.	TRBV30	TGTGCCTGGGTGACAGTGACCTATGGCTACACCTTC	CAWVTVTYGYTF
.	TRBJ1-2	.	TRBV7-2	TGTGCCAGCAGCTTAGACTTCTATGGCTACACCTTC	CASSLDFYGYTF
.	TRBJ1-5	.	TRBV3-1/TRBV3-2	TGTGCCAGCAGCCAAGATTTATTACGGGGCGGGATTGGTCAGCCCCAGCATTTT	CASSQDLLRGGIGQPQHF
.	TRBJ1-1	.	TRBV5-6	TGTGCCAGCACCTGGGCAGGGGTACGCACTGAAGCTTTCTTT	CASTWAGVRTEAFF
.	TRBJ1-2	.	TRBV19	TGTGCCAGTTGGACCCGGGGGATCTATGGCTACACCTTC	CASWTRGIYGYTF
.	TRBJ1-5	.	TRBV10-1	TGCGCCAGCAGTGAGCCCGGTCAGCCCCAGCATTTT	CASSEPGQPQHF
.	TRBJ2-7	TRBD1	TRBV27	TGTGCCACCAGAATCGGGACAGGGGGCTCCTACGAGCAGTACTTC	CATRIGTGGSYEQYF
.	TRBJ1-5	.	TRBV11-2	TGTGCCAGCAGCAGAGTGGATCAGCCCCAGCATTTT	CASSRVDQPQHF
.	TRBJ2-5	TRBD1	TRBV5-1	TGCGCCAGCAGCAACGGGACAGGGGCAGAGACCCAGTACTTC	CASSNGTGAETQYF
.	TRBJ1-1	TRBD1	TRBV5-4	TGTGCCAGCAGACCGGGACAGGGGAGAACTGAAGCTTTCTTT	CASRPGQGRTEAFF
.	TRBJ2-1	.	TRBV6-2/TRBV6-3	TGTGCCAGCAGTTACCTTCAGGAGAGGGCTGGTGAGCAGTTCTTC	CASSYLQERAGEQFF
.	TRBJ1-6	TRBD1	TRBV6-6	TGTGCCACTACCAGGGACAGGGACTCACCCCTCCACTTT	CATTRDRDSPLHF
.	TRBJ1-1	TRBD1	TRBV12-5	TGTGCTAGTGGCGCCCACCAGGGGGATGAAACTGAAGCTTTCTTT	CASGAHQGDETEAFF
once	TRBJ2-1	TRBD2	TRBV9	TGTGCCAGCAGCGGAGTACTATCTAGCGGCGAGCAGTTCTTC	CASSGVLSSGEQFF
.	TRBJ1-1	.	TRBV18	TGTGCCAGCTCACTGGGCAGGGGACCAAACACTGAAGCTTTCTTT	CASSLGRGPNTEAFF
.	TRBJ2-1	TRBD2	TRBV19	TGTGCCAGTATGCGGGGGGGCCAGGATGAGCAGTTCTTC	CASMRGGQDEQFF
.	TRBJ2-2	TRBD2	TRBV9	TGTGCCAGCACCCGTGGGGGCGGGAGGGCCTCGGACGGGGAGCTGTTTTTT	CASTRGGGRASDGELFF
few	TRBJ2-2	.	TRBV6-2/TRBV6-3	TGTGCCAGCAGTTCTCTCGAGACCGGGGAGCTGTTTTTT	CASSSLETGELFF
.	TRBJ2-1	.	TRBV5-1	TGCGCCAGCAGCTATCGTCCCGACAGTCGCTCCTACAATGAGCAGTTCTTC	CASSYRPDSRSYNEQFF
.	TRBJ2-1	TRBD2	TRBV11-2	TGTGCCAGCAGCTTAGATGGTCCCTGGCTAGCGGTAGACAATGAGCAGTTCTTC	CASSLDGPWLAVDNEQFF
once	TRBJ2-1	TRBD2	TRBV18	TGTGCCAGCTCACCGTATCCCCGTGGGACTAGCGGGGGGGCCTACAATGAGCAGTTCTTC	CASSPYPRGTSGGAYNEQFF
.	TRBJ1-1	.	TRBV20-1	TGCAGTGCTAGTGGCGGTCTTGCCTACACTGAAGCTTTCTTT	CSASGGLAYTEAFF
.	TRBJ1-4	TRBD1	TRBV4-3	TGCGCCAGCAGCCAGGGACAGGGTAATGAAAAACTGTTTTTT	CASSQGQGNEKLFF
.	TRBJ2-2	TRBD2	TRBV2	TGTGCCAGCAGTCTTGGACTAGCGGGAACCGGGGAGCTGTTTTTT	CASSLGLAGTGELFF
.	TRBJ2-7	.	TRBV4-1	TGCGCCAGCAGCCAAGATGAGTCCCCCGCGGTCGCCTACGAGCAGTACTTC	CASSQDESPAVAYEQYF
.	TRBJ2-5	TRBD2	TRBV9	TGTGCCAGCAGTGCGACGGGGGGGCCGTTAGAGACCCAGTACTTC	CASSATGGPLETQYF
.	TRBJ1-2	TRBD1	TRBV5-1	TGCGCCAGCAGCCCGGGACAGGGATATGGCTACACCTTC	CASSPGQGYGYTF
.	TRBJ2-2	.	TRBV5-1	TGCGCCAGCAGCTTGGGACAGGACAACACCGGGGAGCTGTTTTTT	CASSLGQDNTGELFF
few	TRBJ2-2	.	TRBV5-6	TGTGCCAGCAGCTTGGGGGTCGGAGGGCGGGAGCTGTTTTTT	CASSLGVGGRELFF
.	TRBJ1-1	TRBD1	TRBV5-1	TGCGCCAGCAGCTCCCCGGGACAGGGCACTGAAGCTTTCTTT	CASSSPGQGTEAFF
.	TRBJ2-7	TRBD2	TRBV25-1	TGTGCCAGTCATGGGGCTAGCGGAGTCCTACGGGAGCAGTACTTC	CASHGASGVLREQYF
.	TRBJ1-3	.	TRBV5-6	TGTGCCAGCAGCACCCCAGGGATCCCATACTCTGGAAACACCATATATTTT	CASSTPGIPYSGNTIYF
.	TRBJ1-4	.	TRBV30	TGTGCCTGGAGTGTAAACGGGGAGGGAATAATAGTTTTT	CAWSVNGEGIIVF
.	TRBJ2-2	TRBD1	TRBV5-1	TGCGCCAGCAGCCCCCGGACAGGGGACGGGGAGCTGTTTTTT	CASSPRTGDGELFF
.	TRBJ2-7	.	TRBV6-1	TGTGCCAGCAGTGACGGGGCCTACGAGCAGTACTTC	CASSDGAYEQYF
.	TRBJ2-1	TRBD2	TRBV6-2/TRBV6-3	TGTGCCAGCAGTCCACTAGCGGGAGCTGAGCAGTTCTTC	CASSPLAGAEQFF
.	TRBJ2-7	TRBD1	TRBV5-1	TGCGCCAGCAGCCCCCGGACAGGGTTCTACGAGCAGTACTTC	CASSPRTGFYEQYF
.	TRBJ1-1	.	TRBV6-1	TGTGCCAGCAGTGAAGGGTCGACAGGCTATGAAGCTTTCTTT	CASSEGSTGYEAFF
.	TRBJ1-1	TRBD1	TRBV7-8	TGTGCCAGCAGCTTAGGGGGCAGGGGGCTGAACACTGAAGCTTTCTTT	CASSLGGRGLNTEAFF
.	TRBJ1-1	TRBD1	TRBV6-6	TGTGCCAGCAGTTACGGACAGGGTGGGGGGAACACTGAAGCTTTCTTT	CASSYGQGGGNTEAFF
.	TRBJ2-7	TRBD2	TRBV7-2	TGTGCCAGCAGTCCTAGCGGGGCGAGCTCCTACGAGCAGTACTTC	CASSPSGASSYEQYF
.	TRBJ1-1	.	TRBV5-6	TGTGCCAGCAGCTTGAATTCGGGCACTGAAGCTTTCTTT	CASSLNSGTEAFF
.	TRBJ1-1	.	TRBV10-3	TGTGCCATCAGTGAGACAACACCGAACACTGAAGCTTTCTTT	CAISETTPNTEAFF
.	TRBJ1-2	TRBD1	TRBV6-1	TGTGCCAGCAGTACTGGACAGGGGAGCTATGGCTACACCTTC	CASSTGQGSYGYTF
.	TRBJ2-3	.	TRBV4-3	TGCGCCAGCAGCCAAGAAGCGTCCAGCGCGAATACGCAGTATTTT	CASSQEASSANTQYF
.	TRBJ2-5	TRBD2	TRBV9	TGTGCCAGCAGCGTAGAGCACGCGTATAGCGGGGGGCCACAAGAGACCCAGTACTTC	CASSVEHAYSGGPQETQYF
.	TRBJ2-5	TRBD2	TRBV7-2	TGTGCCAGCAGCTTAGGGGACTACATGGGGACCCAGTACTTC	CASSLGDYMGTQYF
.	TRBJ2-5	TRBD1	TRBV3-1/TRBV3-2	TGTGCCAGCAGTCCGACAGGGGTTGGAGGAGAGACCCAGTACTTC	CASSPTGVGGETQYF